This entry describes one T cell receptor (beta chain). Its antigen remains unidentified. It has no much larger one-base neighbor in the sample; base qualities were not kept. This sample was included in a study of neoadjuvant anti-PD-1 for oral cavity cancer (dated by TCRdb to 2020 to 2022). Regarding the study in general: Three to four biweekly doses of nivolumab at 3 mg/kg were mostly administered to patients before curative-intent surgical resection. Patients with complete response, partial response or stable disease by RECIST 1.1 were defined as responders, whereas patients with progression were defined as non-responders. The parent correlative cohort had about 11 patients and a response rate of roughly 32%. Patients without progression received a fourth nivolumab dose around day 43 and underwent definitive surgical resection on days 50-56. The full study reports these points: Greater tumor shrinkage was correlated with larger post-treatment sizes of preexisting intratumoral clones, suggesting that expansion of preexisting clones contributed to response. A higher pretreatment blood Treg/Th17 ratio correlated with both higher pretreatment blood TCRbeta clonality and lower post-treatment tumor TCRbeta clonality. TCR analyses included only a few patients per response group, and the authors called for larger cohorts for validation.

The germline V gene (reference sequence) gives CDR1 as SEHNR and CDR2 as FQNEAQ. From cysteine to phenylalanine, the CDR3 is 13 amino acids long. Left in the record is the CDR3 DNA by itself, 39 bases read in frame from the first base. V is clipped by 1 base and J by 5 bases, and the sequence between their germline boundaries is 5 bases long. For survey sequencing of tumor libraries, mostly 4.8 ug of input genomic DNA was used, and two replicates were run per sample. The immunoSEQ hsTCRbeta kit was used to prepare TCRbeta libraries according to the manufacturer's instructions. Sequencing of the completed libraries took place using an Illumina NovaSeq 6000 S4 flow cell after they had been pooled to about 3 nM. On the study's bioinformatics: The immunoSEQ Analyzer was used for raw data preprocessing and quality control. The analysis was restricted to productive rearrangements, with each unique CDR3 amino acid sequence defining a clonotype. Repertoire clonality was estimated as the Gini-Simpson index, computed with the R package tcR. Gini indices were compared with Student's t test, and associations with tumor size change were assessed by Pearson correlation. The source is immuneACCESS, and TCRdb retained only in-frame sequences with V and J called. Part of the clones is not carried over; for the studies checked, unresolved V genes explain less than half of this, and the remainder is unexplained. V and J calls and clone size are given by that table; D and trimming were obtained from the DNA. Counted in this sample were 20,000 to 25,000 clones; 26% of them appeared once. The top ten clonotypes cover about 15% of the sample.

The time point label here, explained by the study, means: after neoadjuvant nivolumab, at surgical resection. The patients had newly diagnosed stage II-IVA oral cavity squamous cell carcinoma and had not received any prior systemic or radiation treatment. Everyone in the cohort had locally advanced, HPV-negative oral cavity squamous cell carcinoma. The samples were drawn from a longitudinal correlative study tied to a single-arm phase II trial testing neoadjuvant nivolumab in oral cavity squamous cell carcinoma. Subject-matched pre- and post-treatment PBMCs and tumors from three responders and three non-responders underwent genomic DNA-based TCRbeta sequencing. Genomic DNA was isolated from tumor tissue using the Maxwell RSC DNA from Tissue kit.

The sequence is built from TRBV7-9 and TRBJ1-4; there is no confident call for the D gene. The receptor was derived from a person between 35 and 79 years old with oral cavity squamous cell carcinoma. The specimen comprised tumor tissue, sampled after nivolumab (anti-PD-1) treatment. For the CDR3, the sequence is CASSLDRNEKLFF. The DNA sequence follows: TGTGCCAGCAGCTTAGATCGGAATGAAAAACTGTTTTTT.